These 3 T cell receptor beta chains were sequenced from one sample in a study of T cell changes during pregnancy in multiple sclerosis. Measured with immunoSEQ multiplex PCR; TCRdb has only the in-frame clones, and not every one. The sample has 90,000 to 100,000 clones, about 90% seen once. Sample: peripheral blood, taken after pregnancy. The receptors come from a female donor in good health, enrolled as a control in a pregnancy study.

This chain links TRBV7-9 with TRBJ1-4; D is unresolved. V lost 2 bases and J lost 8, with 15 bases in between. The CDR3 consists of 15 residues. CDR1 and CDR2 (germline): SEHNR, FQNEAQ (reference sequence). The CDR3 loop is CASSLLDPGGEKLFF. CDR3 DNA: TGTGCCAGCAGCTTACTGGACCCCGGAGGCGAAAAACTGTTTTTT.

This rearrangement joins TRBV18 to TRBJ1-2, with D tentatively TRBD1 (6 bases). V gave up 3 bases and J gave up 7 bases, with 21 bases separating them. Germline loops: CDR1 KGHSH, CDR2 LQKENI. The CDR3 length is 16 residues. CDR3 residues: CASSPYTGFRSLGYTF. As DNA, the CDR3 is TGTGCCAGCTCACCCTATACAGGGTTCCGGTCCCTTGGCTACACCTTC.

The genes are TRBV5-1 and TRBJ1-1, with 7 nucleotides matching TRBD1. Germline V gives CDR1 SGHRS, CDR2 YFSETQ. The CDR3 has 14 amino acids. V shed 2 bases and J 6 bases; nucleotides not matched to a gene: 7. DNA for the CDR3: TGCGCCAGCAGCTTAAGGGACAGCCGGGCTGAAGCTTTCTTT. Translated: CASSLRDSRAEAFF.